This TCR beta chain was observed in a study of blood T cell repertoires in COVID-19. The J segment lost 6 bases and the V segment lost 6 bases, leaving 15 bases of the junction unmatched. The CDR3 runs 17 residues. Per the germline V gene, CDR1 is WSHSY and CDR2 is SAAADI. Profiled with immunoSEQ multiplex PCR; TCRdb holds only in-frame clones, not every one. The sample consists of over 200,000 clones, around 90% of them appearing once. Sequences were obtained from peripheral blood. The receptor's source is a man younger than 45 with COVID-19, enrolled during active disease. The chain is built from TRBV10-2 and TRBJ2-7; 12 bases are shared with TRBD2. Here the CDR3 DNA reads TGCGCCAGCAGAATAAACGGACTAGCGGGGCGGCTGGGCGAGCAGTACTTC. Its translation: CASRINGLAGRLGEQYF.